This TCR beta chain came from a study of cytomegalovirus exposure and HLA in healthy donors. Study-level points and caveats: Most of the TCR beta V segments (in an earlier analysis) were productive either about 87% or about 30% of the time.

As concerns this clone: The antigen remains undetermined.

The germline CDR1 and CDR2 sequences are MNHNS and SASEGT. The CDR3 has 15 residues. Trimming removed 10 bases from V and 5 bases from J, with 23 bases in between. PCR primers comprised 60 Vbeta and 13 Jbeta primers. Sequencing used immunoSEQ multiplex PCR; TCRdb keeps in-frame clones, though not all of them. The sample contains more than 95,000 clones, 76% of which appear only once. What was sequenced was PBMCs. The rearrangement uses TRBV6-1 and TRBJ2-5; a weak D match, TRBD1 (6 bases). The sequence came from a man aged 50 to 60 in good health and CMV-seronegative. This chain's CDR3 is CATLPGTLNGETQYF. The CDR3 coding sequence is TGTGCCACCCTCCCCGGGACATTGAACGGGGAGACCCAGTACTTC.